The 31 T cell receptor beta chains in this list originate from one sample, sequenced in a study of vaccination effects on CD4 cells after COVID-19. What these receptors recognize is not known. Pools of viral peptides were used by the ViraFEST assay to expand antigen-specific CD4+ T cells ahead of sequencing. Following a 10-day culture, CD4+ T cells were purified. None of these healthy vaccinees had been infected with SARS-CoV-2 before vaccination. TCRdb keeps only in-frame clones here, not all; method: immunoSEQ multiplex PCR. The sample shows 77,000 or so clones, under 80% of them seen only once. The specimen comprised CD4+ T cells from PBMCs cultured with SARS-CoV-2 spike peptides, sampled before COVID-19 vaccination. These TCRs come from a human donor who received a COVID-19 vaccine.

The V gene is TRBV18, the J gene TRBJ2-2, with D tentatively TRBD1 (6 bases). Germline V gene data show CDR1 as KGHSH and CDR2 as LQKENI. V lost 2 bases, J lost 7 bases, and 11 bases lay in between. CDR3 length: 14 residues. DNA for the CDR3: TGTGCCAGCTCACCAATACAGGGAATCGGGGAGCTGTTTTTT. It encodes CASSPIQGIGELFF.

Here the CDR3 DNA reads TGTGCCAGCAGGGGACAGGGAGATAGCACAGATACGCAGTATTTT. Protein sequence: CASRGQGDSTDTQYF. This chain uses TRBV28 with TRBJ2-3, with 9 bases identical to TRBD1. Germline loops: CDR1 MDHEN, CDR2 SYDVKM. The CDR3 sequence is 15 residues long. Losses at the gene ends were 6 bases for V and 0 bases for J; bases not matched to a gene: 4.

The chain has TRBV6-5 and TRBJ1-1, with D possibly being TRBD1 (6 bases). The germline V gene encodes CDR1 MNHEY and CDR2 SVGAGI. Trimming removed 6 bases at V and 4 bases at J, with 15 bases between. The CDR3 is 14 residues long. The CDR3 coding sequence is TGTGCCAGCAGAAACAGGGCCTCGGGCACTGAAGCTTTCTTT. Translation: CASRNRASGTEAFF.

For this clone: The same CDR3 is also encoded by other DNA sequences in this sample. CDR3 nucleotides: TGTGCCAGTAGTCGAGGGAGCTCCTACAATGAGCAGTTCTTC. It is translated as CASSRGSSYNEQFF. The J gene is TRBJ2-1, the V gene TRBV19, with D possibly TRBD2 on 5 matching bases. Germline CDR1 reads LNHDA; CDR2 reads SQIVND (reference sequence). CDR3 size: 14 residues. The V end lost 5 bases, the J end lost 0 bases, and 8 bases lay between the germline ends.

This chain uses TRBV12-3 or TRBV12-4 with TRBJ1-1; D remains ambiguous. V lost 3 bases and J lost 6, with 8 bases in between. The length of the CDR3 is 12 residues. The DNA of the CDR3 is TGTGCCAGCAGTTTTAGGAGACCTGAAGCTTTCTTT. Encoded protein: CASSFRRPEAFF.

CDR3 in DNA: TGTGCCAGCAGTACCGGGACAGGGTGGGAAAAACTGTTTTTT. Its protein is CASSTGTGWEKLFF. The chain employs TRBV27 and TRBJ1-4, with TRBD1 identical over 9 bases. The V gene end was trimmed by 5 bases and the J gene end by 8 bases; junction bases not matched to a gene: 6. Germline values: CDR1 MNHEY, CDR2 SMNVEV (reference sequence). The CDR3 extends over 14 amino acids.

The genes are TRBV5-6 and TRBJ2-1, with D perhaps matching TRBD1 or TRBD2 (6 bases each). The germline V gene encodes CDR1 SGHDT and CDR2 YYEEEE. This CDR3 has 16 amino acids. Trimming shortened V by 0 bases and J by 4 bases, and 14 bases separated the two germline ends. The CDR3 nucleotides are TGTGCCAGCAGCTTGGCGGGGGCGAACCTTTACAATGAGCAGTTCTTC. Translated, it gives CASSLAGANLYNEQFF.

This chain joins TRBV6-5 and TRBJ1-1; D is perhaps TRBD1 (6 bases). This CDR3 region has 13 residues. Deletions cut 6 bases from V and 5 bases from J, with 13 bases between. The germline CDR1 and CDR2 sequences are MNHEY and SVGAGI. DNA of the CDR3: TGTGCCAGCAGGGGGGGGCTGGGAACTGAAGCTTTCTTT. Protein product: CASRGGLGTEAFF.

The chain is built from TRBV4-3 and TRBJ1-2; weak D call: TRBD1 (5 bases). Trimming removed 4 bases from V and 7 bases from J, with 16 bases in between. The germline V gene has CDR1 LGHNA and CDR2 YSLEER. This CDR3 region has 14 residues. This chain's CDR3 is CASSRGDLGFGYTF. The DNA of the CDR3 is TGCGCCAGCAGCCGGGGGGACTTGGGATTTGGCTACACCTTC.

The chain uses TRBV27 and TRBJ1-2; D may be TRBD1 (6 bases). Germline assignment: CDR1 MNHEY and CDR2 SMNVEV (reference sequence). Trimming removed 2 bases from V and 2 bases from J, with 9 bases in between. The CDR3 covers 14 residues. The CDR3 coding sequence is TGTGCCAGCAGTTTACTCGGACAGAACTATGGCTACACCTTC. Translated, it gives CASSLLGQNYGYTF.

The genes are TRBV2 and TRBJ2-6; no clear D gene. CDR1 is SNHLY and CDR2 is FYNNEI in the germline V gene. This CDR3 region has 14 residues. With 6 bases removed from V and 1 base from J, the gap between germline ends came to 7 bases. The CDR3 DNA reads TGTGCCAGCAGACGGTCTTCTGGGGCCAACGTCCTGACTTTC. Translating it yields CASRRSSGANVLTF.

This clone showed up just a few times. The rearrangement joins TRBV6-6 to TRBJ1-6; TRBD1 aligns across 9 bases. The V and J ends lost 5 bases and 5 bases, in that order; junction bases with no gene match: 4. The germline CDR1 and CDR2 sequences are MNHNY and SVGAGI (reference sequence). The CDR3 covers 15 residues. The CDR3 DNA sequence: TGTGCCAGCAGTAGGGGACAGGGAGATAATTCACCCCTCCACTTT. Amino acid sequence: CASSRGQGDNSPLHF.

This clone was seen more than once but under ten times. The rearrangement links TRBV9 to TRBJ1-3; no clear D gene. The germline CDR1 and CDR2 sequences are SGDLS and YYNGEE. With 0 bases removed from V and 8 bases from J, the gap between germline ends came to 6 bases. This CDR3 has 12 residues. CDR3 bases: TGTGCCAGCAGCGTAGCCCGGGACACCATATATTTT. Translation gives CASSVARDTIYF.

V gene TRBV4-2 combines with J gene TRBJ1-2; D unclear. Trimming left V 3 bases short and J 2 bases short, with 7 bases between. Per the germline V gene, CDR1 is LGHNA and CDR2 is YNFKEQ. This CDR3 is built from 13 residues. CDR3 in amino acids: CASSHGLNYGYTF. The CDR3 DNA is TGTGCCAGCAGCCACGGGCTCAACTATGGCTACACCTTC.

The J gene is TRBJ1-4, the V gene TRBV3-1 (or the pseudogene TRBV3-2); 9 bases line up with TRBD1. Looked up from germline, CDR1 is LGHDT and CDR2 is YNNKEL (reference sequence). The CDR3 has 14 amino acids. J lost 8 bases, V lost 6 bases, and 7 bases had no gene match. The CDR3 nucleotides read TGTGCCAGCAGGCCGGGACAGGGTATAGAAAAACTGTTTTTT. Encoded protein: CASRPGQGIEKLFF.

The rearrangement links TRBV6-5 to TRBJ2-5, with 7 bases identical to TRBD1. The germline gives CDR1 MNHEY, CDR2 SVGAGI. V lost 6 bases and J lost 4; bases outside the gene matches: 8. CDR3 length: 14 amino acids. CDR3 DNA sequence: TGTGCCAGCAGCTGGACAGCAGGGGGAGAGACCCAGTACTTC. It encodes CASSWTAGGETQYF.

The chain combines TRBV5-4 with TRBJ2-1; possibly TRBD1 for D (5 bases). V lost 1 base to trimming and J lost 0 bases, with 14 bases between them. This CDR3 is 17 amino acids long. Germline V gene data show CDR1 as SGHNT and CDR2 as YYREEE (reference sequence). DNA for the CDR3: TGTGCCAGCAGCTTGATGGTAGCAGGGAACTCCTACAATGAGCAGTTCTTC. Translation: CASSLMVAGNSYNEQFF.

The gene calls are TRBV6-1 and TRBJ1-1; 7 nucleotides align to TRBD1. The CDR3 is 16 residues long. Trimming removed 3 bases from V and 1 base from J; junction bases left unmatched: 8. From germline, CDR1 is MNHNS and CDR2 SASEGT. CDR3 nucleotides: TGTGCCAGCAGTGACCGGGACAGAAGAACGAACACTGAAGCTTTCTTT. Residues: CASSDRDRRTNTEAFF.

This chain uses TRBV10-2 with TRBJ2-5; D is perhaps TRBD2 (6 bases). The germline CDR1 and CDR2 sequences are WSHSY and SAAADI. This CDR3 comprises 13 residues. V was trimmed by 6 bases and J by 5 bases, leaving 13 bases between them. The CDR3 here is CASSPGVWETQYF. The DNA of the CDR3 is TGCGCCAGCAGCCCGGGGGTCTGGGAGACCCAGTACTTC.

The chain is built from TRBV19 and TRBJ1-2, with D possibly TRBD1 on 6 matching bases. Germline V gene lookup returns CDR1 LNHDA and CDR2 SQIVND (reference sequence). This CDR3 comprises 15 residues. The V gene lost 3 bases and the J gene lost 4 bases, with 15 bases spanning the gap. CDR3 DNA: TGTGCCAGTAGTATCGGGGGGGCCCTGGGCTATGGCTACACCTTC. This translates into CASSIGGALGYGYTF.

The chain joins TRBV5-4 to TRBJ1-4; possibly TRBD1 for D (5 bases). CDR1 SGHNT and CDR2 YYREEE come from the germline V gene (reference sequence). This CDR3 region has 15 residues. V was cut by 3 bases and J by 5 bases, with 14 bases left in between. The DNA of the CDR3 is TGTGCCAGCAGCTCGCGGGACGGGGGGAATGAAAAACTGTTTTTT. This translates into CASSSRDGGNEKLFF.

The V call is TRBV7-3, the J call TRBJ1-6; the D gene is possibly TRBD1 (5 bases). Per the germline V gene, CDR1 is SGHTA and CDR2 is FQGTGA. The CDR3 totals 16 residues. V was clipped by 2 bases and J by 10 bases, with 18 bases between them. The CDR3 nucleotides are TGTGCCAGCAGCTTAGAGGGCGGCCCAAGGGGATCACCCCTCCACTTT. This sequence encodes CASSLEGGPRGSPLHF.

The CDR3 DNA follows: TGTGCCAGCAGTGAATTCGCGCAGGGAAGCAATCAGCCCCAGCATTTT. This translates into CASSEFAQGSNQPQHF. The genes are TRBV2 and TRBJ1-5, with a possible D match to TRBD1 (5 bases). V was clipped by 2 bases and J by 1 base, with 12 bases between them. The length of the CDR3 is 16 residues. CDR1 and CDR2 (germline): SNHLY, FYNNEI.

This chain connects TRBV7-8 to TRBJ1-3; possibly TRBD1 for D (6 bases). V was shortened by 5 bases and J by 2 bases, with 13 bases between the two germline ends. This CDR3 comprises 15 residues. Germline-derived CDR1 and CDR2 are SGHVS and FQNEAQ. The CDR3 spells CASSQQGQAGNTIYF. The CDR3 region has the DNA TGTGCCAGCAGCCAACAGGGTCAGGCTGGAAACACCATATATTTT.

V is TRBV7-2 and J is TRBJ2-7; no reliable D call. V lost 0 bases to trimming and J lost 2 bases, with 8 bases between them. The CDR3 extends over 14 amino acids. Germline V gives CDR1 SGHTA, CDR2 FQGNSA. CDR3 DNA sequence: TGTGCCAGCAGCTTAGCACCGGGTGCCTACGAGCAGTACGTC. Translating gives CASSLAPGAYEQYV.

This clone was picked up one time. The chain links TRBV5-1 to TRBJ1-2; 7 bases map to TRBD1. V gave up 4 bases and J gave up 4 bases; unmatched junction bases: 10. The CDR3 loop spans 15 amino acids. CDR1 and CDR2 from the germline V gene are SGHRS and YFSETQ. Here the CDR3 DNA reads TGCGCCAGCAGCGCCACAGGGGACAATGTCTATGGCTACACCTTC. This codes for CASSATGDNVYGYTF.

V gene TRBV5-4 combines with J gene TRBJ2-3; a weak D match, TRBD1 (6 bases). Trimming stripped 0 bases from V and 7 bases from J, with 9 bases between. CDR3 size: 13 residues. Germline V gives CDR1 SGHNT, CDR2 YYREEE (reference sequence). The CDR3 DNA follows: TGTGCCAGCAGCTTGGCACAGGGTAATACGCAGTATTTT. This sequence encodes CASSLAQGNTQYF.

V gene TRBV5-1 combines with J gene TRBJ2-1, with D maybe TRBD1 (5 bases). Germline loops: CDR1 SGHRS, CDR2 YFSETQ. CDR3 size: 14 residues. V lost 5 bases and J lost 7, with 16 bases in between. Here the CDR3 DNA reads TGCGCCAGCAGTACCCAGGGTATTCTAAATGAGCAGTTCTTC. Translating gives CASSTQGILNEQFF.

The V and J genes are TRBV9 and TRBJ2-7, with D unclear. This CDR3 contains 11 residues. Germline CDR1 and CDR2: SGDLS and YYNGEE. Trimming cost V 5 bases and J 7 bases, with 10 bases left between them. CDR3 DNA: TGTGCCAGCAGTTCTACGCAGGAGCAGTACGTC. Amino acid sequence: CASSSTQEQYV.

This chain joins TRBV11-1 and TRBJ1-6; D unresolved. V lost 4 bases to trimming and J lost 9 bases, with 7 bases between them. This CDR3 is 12 amino acids long. Per germline, CDR1 SGHAT and CDR2 FQDESV (reference sequence). CDR3 protein: CASSSASSPLHF. The CDR3 nucleotides are TGTGCCAGCAGCTCCGCTAGTTCACCCCTCCACTTT.

Only a few counts were recorded for this clone. The chain has TRBV19 and TRBJ1-1; 9 bases map to TRBD1. The CDR3 spans 15 residues. The trim removed 3 bases at V and 1 base at J, leaving 3 bases unmatched. The germline CDR1 and CDR2 sequences are LNHDA and SQIVND (reference sequence). This CDR3 reads CASSIKGQGNTEAFF. DNA of the CDR3: TGTGCCAGTAGTATTAAGGGACAGGGGAACACTGAAGCTTTCTTT.